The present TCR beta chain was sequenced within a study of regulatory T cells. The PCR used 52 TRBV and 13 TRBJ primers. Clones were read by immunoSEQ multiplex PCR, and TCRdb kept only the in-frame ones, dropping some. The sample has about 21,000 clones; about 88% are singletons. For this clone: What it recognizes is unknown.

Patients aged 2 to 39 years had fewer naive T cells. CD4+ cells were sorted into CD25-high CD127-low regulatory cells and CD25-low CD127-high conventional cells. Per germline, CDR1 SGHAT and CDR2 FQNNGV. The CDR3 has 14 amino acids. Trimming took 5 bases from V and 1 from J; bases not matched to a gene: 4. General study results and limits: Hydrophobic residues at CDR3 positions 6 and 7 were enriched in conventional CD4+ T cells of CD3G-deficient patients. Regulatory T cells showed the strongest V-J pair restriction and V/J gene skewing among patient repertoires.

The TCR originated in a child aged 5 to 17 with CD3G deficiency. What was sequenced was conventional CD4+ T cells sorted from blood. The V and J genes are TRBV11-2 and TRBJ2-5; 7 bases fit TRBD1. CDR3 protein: CASSMGQFQETQYF. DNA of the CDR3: TGTGCCAGCAGCATGGGACAGTTCCAAGAGACCCAGTACTTC. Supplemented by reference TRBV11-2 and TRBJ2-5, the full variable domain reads EAGVAQSPRYKIIEKRQSVAFWCNPISGHATLYWYQQILGQGPKLLIQFQNNGVVDDSQLPKDRFSAERLKGVDSTLKIQPAKLEDSAVYLCASSMGQFQETQYFGPGTRLLVL.